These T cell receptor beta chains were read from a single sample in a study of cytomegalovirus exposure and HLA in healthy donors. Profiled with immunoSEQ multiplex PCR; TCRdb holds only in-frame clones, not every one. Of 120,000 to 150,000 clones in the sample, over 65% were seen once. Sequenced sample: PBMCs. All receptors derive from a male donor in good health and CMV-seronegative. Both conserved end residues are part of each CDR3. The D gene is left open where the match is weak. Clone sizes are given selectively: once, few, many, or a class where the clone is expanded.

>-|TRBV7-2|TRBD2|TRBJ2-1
CASSLVSAGGFEQFF
TGTGCCAGCAGCTTAGTATCGGCGGGAGGTTTTGAGCAGTTCTTC
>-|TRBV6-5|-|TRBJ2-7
CASSTTSSYEQYF
TGTGCCAGCAGTACGACATCTTCCTACGAGCAGTACTTC
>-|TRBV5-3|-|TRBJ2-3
CARSSGLTSYTQYF
TGTGCCAGAAGCTCGGGACTTACCTCCTATACGCAGTATTTT
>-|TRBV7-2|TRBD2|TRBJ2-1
CASSLQRGSYNEQFF
TGTGCCAGCAGCCTCCAGCGGGGGTCCTACAATGAGCAGTTCTTC
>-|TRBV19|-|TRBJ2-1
CASSTTGVSWVEQFF
TGTGCCAGTAGTACGACGGGAGTCTCCTGGGTTGAGCAGTTCTTC
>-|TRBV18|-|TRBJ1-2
CASSPRTENYGYTF
TGTGCCAGCTCACCAAGGACAGAGAACTATGGCTACACCTTC
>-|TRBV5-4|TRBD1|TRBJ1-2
CASTAGGTTGYTF
TGTGCCAGCACCGCAGGGGGGACAACCGGCTACACCTTC
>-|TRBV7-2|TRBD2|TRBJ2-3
CASSFSAGLGTDTQYF
TGTGCCAGCAGCTTCTCAGCGGGATTGGGCACAGATACGCAGTATTTT
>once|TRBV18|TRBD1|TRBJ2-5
CASSPFDRGETQYF
TGTGCCAGCTCTCCTTTTGACAGGGGGGAGACCCAGTACTTC
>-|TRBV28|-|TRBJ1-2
CASTSEEYGYTF
TGTGCCAGCACCAGCGAAGAATATGGCTACACCTTC